The rows below give T cell receptor beta chains drawn from one sample of a study of shared clonotypes between healthy human individuals. The repertoire was sequenced with immunoSEQ multiplex PCR; TCRdb's copy has only in-frame clones and lacks some. The sample lists about 2 million clones, roughly 94% occurring once. Source material: naive CD8+ T cells sorted from blood. The receptors shown here come from a man younger than 30 in good health. CDR3s include the opening cysteine and the closing phenylalanine or tryptophan. A D gene is named only where the DNA matches it firmly. Clone size appears in some rows only: once, few, many, or a class for an expanded clone.

>NA|14|TRBV6-5|NA|TRBJ1-2
CASSYSTGFYGYTF
TGTGCCAGCAGTTACTCCACAGGGTTCTATGGCTACACCTTC
>NA|13|TRBV25-1|NA|TRBJ1-4
CASIDTHNEKLFF
TGTGCCAGCATCGACACACACAATGAAAAACTGTTTTTT
>TRBD1|16|TRBV7-9|NA|TRBJ1-4
CASSPGQIATNEKLFF
TGTGCCAGCAGCCCGGGACAGATTGCAACTAATGAAAAACTGTTTTTT
>NA|13|TRBV7-9|NA|TRBJ2-3
CASNPTGTDTQYF
TGTGCCAGCAACCCAACGGGGACAGATACGCAGTATTTT
>NA|15|TRBV29-1|NA|TRBJ2-7
CSVERVRDSTYEQYF
TGCAGCGTTGAAAGGGTCCGAGACTCCACCTACGAGCAGTACTTC
>NA|13|TRBV29-1|NA|TRBJ1-1
CSVGLTVNTEAFF
TGCAGCGTGGGCTTGACAGTGAACACTGAAGCTTTCTTT
>NA|15|TRBV5-6|NA|TRBJ1-1
CASSWTESLNTEAFF
TGTGCCAGCAGTTGGACAGAGTCTCTGAACACTGAAGCTTTCTTT
>NA|13|TRBV25-1|NA|TRBJ2-5
CASGGTSVETQYF
TGTGCCAGTGGGGGCACTAGCGTAGAGACCCAGTACTTC
>NA|14|TRBV4-2|NA|TRBJ1-5
CASSQEQWNQPQHF
TGTGCCAGCAGCCAAGAACAGTGGAATCAGCCCCAGCATTTT
>TRBD1|14|TRBV28|NA|TRBJ2-7
CASSLAQGAYEQYF
TGTGCCAGCAGTTTAGCGCAGGGGGCCTACGAGCAGTACTTC
>NA|15|TRBV28|NA|TRBJ2-5
CASSLGRWTQETQYF
TGTGCCAGCAGTTTAGGGCGGTGGACCCAAGAGACCCAGTACTTC
>NA|11|TRBV29-1|once|TRBJ2-3
CSALRTDTQYF
TGCAGCGCGCTGAGGACAGATACGCAGTATTTT
>NA|13|TRBV6-5|NA|TRBJ2-1
CASSHDSYNEQFF
TGTGCCAGCAGCCACGACTCCTACAATGAGCAGTTCTTC
>NA|14|TRBV19|NA|TRBJ1-6
CASSMGSGNSPLHF
TGTGCCAGTAGTATGGGTTCTGGGAATTCACCCCTCCACTTT
>NA|11|TRBV2|NA|TRBJ2-7
CASSEGNEQYF
TGTGCCAGCAGTGAGGGGAACGAGCAGTACTTC
>TRBD1|18|TRBV11-2|NA|TRBJ2-3
CASSLDPDRGRTTDTQYF
TGTGCCAGCAGCTTAGATCCAGACAGGGGGCGAACCACAGATACGCAGTATTTT
>NA|13|TRBV29-1|NA|TRBJ1-1
CSVGKGPYTEAFF
TGCAGCGTTGGCAAAGGGCCGTACACTGAAGCTTTCTTT
>NA|11|TRBV5-6|NA|TRBJ2-2
CASRSAGELFF
TGTGCCAGCCGGTCGGCCGGGGAGCTGTTTTTT
>NA|14|TRBV7-9|NA|TRBJ1-1
CASSPTGWNTEAFF
TGTGCCAGCAGCCCCACAGGGTGGAACACTGAAGCTTTCTTT
>TRBD1|14|TRBV11-2|once|TRBJ2-7
CASTDGTGGYEQYF
TGTGCCAGCACCGACGGGACAGGGGGCTACGAGCAGTACTTC
>NA|19|TRBV5-4|NA|TRBJ1-5
CASSFSVHPPEYSNQPQHF
TGTGCCAGCAGCTTCTCCGTCCACCCTCCCGAATATAGCAATCAGCCCCAGCATTTT
>NA|17|TRBV4-3|NA|TRBJ1-1
CASSQVGWEDQNTEAFF
TGCGCCAGCAGTCAAGTGGGCTGGGAGGATCAGAACACTGAAGCTTTCTTT
>NA|15|TRBV5-8|once|TRBJ2-7
CASSFGIASTYEQYF
TGTGCCAGCAGCTTTGGCATCGCATCCACCTACGAGCAGTACTTC
>TRBD2|15|TRBV4-3|NA|TRBJ2-5
CASSQVLAGEETQYF
TGCGCCAGCAGCCAAGTCCTAGCGGGAGAGGAGACCCAGTACTTC
>TRBD2|15|TRBV10-2|once|TRBJ2-7
CASSATLAGGYEQYF
TGCGCCAGCAGCGCAACACTAGCGGGAGGCTACGAGCAGTACTTC
>TRBD1|17|TRBV7-9|NA|TRBJ2-7
CASSLGSGQGYSYEQYF
TGTGCCAGCAGCTTAGGTTCGGGACAGGGATACTCCTACGAGCAGTACTTC
>NA|14|TRBV7-8|NA|TRBJ2-2
CASSPLVGSGELFF
TGTGCCAGCAGCCCTCTCGTGGGGTCCGGGGAGCTGTTTTTT
>NA|12|TRBV10-3|NA|TRBJ2-7
CAIRRTDYEQYF
TGTGCCATCAGAAGGACAGATTACGAGCAGTACTTC
>NA|15|TRBV4-1|NA|TRBJ2-6
CASSPREPGANVLTF
TGCGCCAGCAGCCCCCGGGAGCCTGGGGCCAACGTCCTGACTTTC
>NA|13|TRBV27|NA|TRBJ2-7
CASSSLAGGEQYF
TGTGCCAGCAGTTCACTGGCTGGGGGAGAGCAGTACTTC
>TRBD2|16|TRBV7-9|NA|TRBJ2-1
CASSPPTSGTVNEQFF
TGTGCCAGCAGCCCGCCGACTAGCGGCACGGTGAATGAGCAGTTCTTC
>TRBD2|17|TRBV30|NA|TRBJ2-3
CAWGEVTGGSSTDTQYF
TGTGCCTGGGGGGAAGTAACGGGAGGATCTAGCACAGATACGCAGTATTTT
>TRBD1|15|TRBV5-5|NA|TRBJ2-7
CASSVDRLSSYEQYF
TGTGCCAGCAGCGTGGACAGGCTGAGCTCCTACGAGCAGTACTTC
>NA|14|TRBV7-2|NA|TRBJ2-7
CASSYPGLLYEQYF
TGTGCCAGCAGTTACCCGGGACTCCTCTACGAGCAGTACTTC
>TRBD1|20|TRBV5-1|NA|TRBJ2-7
CASSPVPLTGGGNDAGEQYF
TGCGCCAGCAGCCCCGTACCTCTGACAGGGGGCGGGAATGATGCCGGCGAGCAGTACTTC
>TRBD1|13|TRBV27|NA|TRBJ1-1
CASAGGVWTEAFF
TGTGCCAGCGCAGGGGGCGTTTGGACTGAAGCTTTCTTT
>NA|19|TRBV9|NA|TRBJ2-6
CASSVSRDPSYDGANVLTF
TGTGCCAGCAGCGTTTCCCGGGACCCTTCCTACGATGGGGCCAACGTCCTGACTTTC
>NA|15|TRBV2|NA|TRBJ2-7
CASSEKARVSYEQYF
TGTGCCAGCAGTGAAAAGGCCAGGGTTTCCTACGAGCAGTACTTC
>NA|13|TRBV5-1|NA|TRBJ2-7
CASSWGQAYEQYF
TGCGCCAGCAGCTGGGGACAAGCCTACGAGCAGTACTTC
>TRBD1|18|TRBV4-3|NA|TRBJ2-3
CASSQPLDRKVPTDTQYF
TGCGCCAGCAGCCAGCCTTTGGACAGGAAAGTCCCCACAGATACGCAGTATTTT